This T cell receptor beta chain was sequenced in a study of cytomegalovirus exposure and HLA in healthy donors. Broader study findings: It is likely that the observed cluster of highly shared sequence variants was a sequencing artifact.

Points on this clone: The antigen is not known.

Vbeta (60) and Jbeta (13) primers were used in the PCR. Profiled with immunoSEQ multiplex PCR; TCRdb holds only in-frame clones, not every one. The profile covers some 200,000 clones, with about 89% appearing a single time and around 1% taken by the ten largest. The receptor was isolated from a woman aged 18 to 35 in good health and CMV-seronegative. Sequencing was done on a sample of PBMCs.

CDR3 DNA: TGCAGCGGAATGGCGGGACTTTACACAGATACGCAGTATTTT. Translating gives CSGMAGLYTDTQYF. The chain couples TRBV29-1 to TRBJ2-3; D is perhaps TRBD2 (6 bases). The CDR3 is 14 amino acids. CDR1 and CDR2 (germline): SQVTM, ANQGSEA. Deletions cut 7 bases from V and 2 bases from J, with 16 bases between.